Listed below are T cell receptor beta chains from one sample, sequenced in a study of molecular identifiers for immune sequencing clone quantification. In TCRdb, the PCR reads were re-called with MiXCR into one record per CDR3 protein. The sample yields about 640,000 distinct CDR3 sequences, roughly 21% seen once. Source material: naive CD8+ T cells from blood, with Jurkat cell RNA spiked in. The receptors shown here come from a human donor in good health. Some libraries in this study had Jurkat cell RNA spiked in. The CDR3 runs from the conserved cysteine through the conserved F or W. D genes are given only for firm matches. Clone size is shown for a subset of rows, as once, few, many or a class of expanded clone.

j_call	clone_size	d_call	v_call	cdr3_aa	cdr3_nt
TRBJ1-4	few	TRBD1	TRBV11-2	CASSFFPDRGVEKLFF	TGTGCCAGCAGCTTTTTCCCGGACAGGGGAGTTGAAAAACTGTTTTTT
TRBJ2-3	many	.	TRBV19	CASSIRTAGYTDTQYF	TGTGCCAGTAGTATTCGGACAGCGGGGTACACAGATACGCAGTATTTT
TRBJ1-2	.	.	TRBV27	CASSLSWGAGGYTF	TGTGCCAGCAGTTTATCGTGGGGGGCCGGTGGCTACACCTTC
TRBJ2-1	few	TRBD2	TRBV12-3/TRBV12-4	CASCSGASYNEQFF	TGTGCCAGCTGTAGCGGGGCCTCCTACAATGAGCAGTTCTTC
TRBJ2-7	many	TRBD2	TRBV6-5	CASSYGTSGVYEQYF	TGTGCCAGCAGTTACGGGACTAGCGGAGTCTACGAGCAGTACTTC
TRBJ1-6	few	TRBD1	TRBV11-3	CASSTTGVRPEDSPLHF	TGTGCCAGCAGCACTACAGGGGTTAGACCAGAAGACTCACCCCTCCACTTT
TRBJ2-3	few	.	TRBV27	CASSWAGVYTQYF	TGTGCCAGCAGTTGGGCAGGGGTCTATACGCAGTATTTT
TRBJ1-1	many	.	TRBV6-5	CASSYSTINTEAFF	TGTGCCAGCAGTTACTCGACCATTAACACTGAAGCTTTCTTT
TRBJ2-5	few	.	TRBV4-3	CASSQGDRSVVETQYF	TGCGCCAGCAGCCAAGGCGACAGGTCGGTTGTGGAGACCCAGTACTTC
TRBJ2-6	.	TRBD1	TRBV7-9	CASSASVGQGRSSGANVLTF	TGTGCCAGCAGCGCTAGCGTCGGACAGGGGCGGAGCTCTGGGGCCAACGTCCTGACTTTC
TRBJ1-1	many	.	TRBV4-3	CASSQDVPAWGTEAFF	TGCGCCAGCAGCCAAGATGTCCCAGCCTGGGGCACTGAAGCTTTCTTT
TRBJ1-5	.	.	TRBV27	CASGPGPAQHF	TGTGCCAGCGGTCCCGGCCCGGCCCAGCATTTT
TRBJ1-5	many	.	TRBV4-1	CASSVGQHQPQHF	TGCGCCAGCAGCGTTGGACAGCACCAGCCCCAGCATTTT
TRBJ1-2	.	.	TRBV5-4	CASSSISGESGYTF	TGTGCCAGCAGCTCGATTTCAGGGGAGAGCGGCTACACCTTC
TRBJ2-7	many	TRBD2	TRBV20-1	CSARDGLAGGYEQYF	TGCAGTGCTAGAGATGGCCTAGCGGGAGGCTACGAGCAGTACTTC
TRBJ2-6	.	.	TRBV21-1	CASSKDESSGANVLTF	TGTGCCAGCAGCAAAGACGAGAGCTCTGGGGCCAACGTCCTGACTTTC
TRBJ1-5	.	.	TRBV11-3	CASSLSGPGGGRSNQPQNF	TGTGCCAGCAGCTTATCGGGACCCGGAGGAGGTCGTAGCAATCAGCCCCAGAATTTT
TRBJ1-1	many	TRBD1	TRBV12-3/TRBV12-4	CASSLFRTGNMNTEAFF	TGTGCCAGCAGTTTATTCAGGACAGGGAACATGAACACTGAAGCTTTCTTT
TRBJ1-1	many	.	TRBV6-6	CASSYHSENTEAFF	TGTGCCAGCAGTTATCACAGTGAGAACACTGAAGCTTTCTTT
TRBJ2-1	few	.	TRBV9	CASSLLAGGYNEQSF	TGTGCCAGCAGCCTCCTTGCCGGGGGCTACAATGAGCAGTCCTTC
TRBJ2-1	.	.	TRBV7-6	CASSLADEFEQFF	TGTGCCAGCAGCTTAGCTGACGAGTTCGAGCAGTTCTTC
TRBJ1-1	few	.	TRBV3-1	CASSSLGRNTGAFF	TGTGCCAGCAGTTCATTAGGTCGAAACACTGGAGCTTTCTTT
TRBJ1-1	many	.	TRBV7-9	CASSLAPSTTNTEAFF	TGTGCCAGCAGCTTAGCCCCCAGTACTACTAACACTGAAGCTTTCTTT
TRBJ1-4	many	.	TRBV4-1	CASSQVPGTGEKLFF	TGCGCCAGCAGCCAAGTTCCGGGCACGGGAGAAAAACTGTTTTTT
TRBJ2-1	.	TRBD1	TRBV25-1	CASSPCLRDRGPNEQFF	TGTGCCAGCAGTCCTTGCCTTCGGGACAGGGGGCCCAATGAGCAGTTCTTC
TRBJ2-1	few	.	TRBV13	CASSFPGLGNEQFF	TGTGCCAGCAGCTTCCCAGGGCTGGGTAATGAGCAGTTCTTC
TRBJ2-7	few	.	TRBV19	CASSTGKPYEQYF	TGTGCCAGTAGCACAGGTAAACCCTACGAGCAGTACTTC
TRBJ1-1	many	.	TRBV19	CASSMGEVTEAFF	TGTGCCAGTAGTATGGGGGAAGTTACTGAAGCTTTCTTT
TRBJ2-3	many	.	TRBV7-9	CASSPLLETDTQYF	TGTGCCAGCAGCCCCCTCTTGGAGACAGATACGCAGTATTTT
TRBJ2-7	.	TRBD1	TRBV2	CASSVGAGQGGSYEQYF	TGTGCCAGCAGTGTCGGAGCGGGACAGGGCGGCTCCTACGAGCAGTACTTC
TRBJ2-7	.	TRBD2	TRBV19	CASSISPTSGVDEQYF	TGTGCCAGTAGTATCTCACCGACTAGCGGGGTCGACGAGCAGTACTTC
TRBJ2-1	many	TRBD2	TRBV6-5	CASSFGLAGEVEQFF	TGTGCCAGCAGTTTCGGACTAGCGGGAGAGGTTGAGCAGTTCTTC
TRBJ2-5	.	.	TRBV25-1	CASSESGGLETQYF	TGTGCCAGCAGTGAATCTGGGGGCTTGGAGACCCAGTACTTC
TRBJ2-7	.	.	TRBV27	CASGTPSGEQYF	TGTGCCAGCGGGACCCCTTCAGGGGAGCAGTACTTC
TRBJ1-4	.	.	TRBV19	CASSIEGIYVEKLFF	TGTGCCAGTAGTATAGAAGGGATCTACGTTGAAAAACTGTTTTTT
TRBJ2-3	many	.	TRBV7-9	CASSTRLDTQYF	TGTGCCAGCAGCACCAGGCTGGATACGCAGTATTTT
TRBJ2-1	.	TRBD2	TRBV6-2/TRBV6-3	CASSYSPSGYNEQFF	TGTGCCAGCAGTTACTCCCCTAGCGGTTACAATGAGCAGTTCTTC
TRBJ2-1	many	.	TRBV29-1	CSVVQGKLGQFF	TGCAGCGTTGTCCAGGGCAAGTTGGGGCAGTTCTTC
TRBJ2-6	.	TRBD1	TRBV27	CASSSGQGAFGANVLTF	TGTGCCAGCAGTTCGGGACAGGGGGCCTTTGGGGCCAACGTCCTGACTTTC
TRBJ2-7	many	.	TRBV20-1	CSARLGLASLEQYF	TGCAGTGCTAGGCTCGGACTCGCATCTCTCGAGCAGTACTTC
TRBJ2-3	many	.	TRBV30	CAWSLWTMADTQYF	TGTGCCTGGAGTCTTTGGACGATGGCAGATACGCAGTATTTT
TRBJ2-1	many	TRBD2	TRBV29-1	CSVENSGGPLNNEQFF	TGCAGCGTTGAAAATAGCGGGGGGCCCCTAAACAATGAGCAGTTCTTC
TRBJ1-3	many	.	TRBV27	CASSLAASSGNTIYF	TGTGCCAGCAGTTTGGCAGCCAGCTCTGGAAACACCATATATTTT
TRBJ2-7	many	.	TRBV27	CATRGGGYEQYF	TGTGCCACACGGGGAGGGGGGTACGAGCAGTACTTC
TRBJ1-1	many	TRBD1	TRBV20-1	CSARSYTGGDWNTEAFF	TGCAGTGCTAGATCTTATACAGGGGGCGATTGGAACACTGAAGCTTTCTTT
TRBJ2-7	many	.	TRBV3-1	CASSQAGLGYYEQYF	TGTGCCAGCAGCCAGGCGGGACTTGGGTACTACGAGCAGTACTTC
TRBJ2-7	.	TRBD2	TRBV13	CASSSGTSGRGPYEQYF	TGTGCCAGCAGCAGCGGGACTAGCGGGAGGGGCCCCTACGAGCAGTACTTC
TRBJ2-1	.	TRBD2	TRBV5-4	CASSLGDSSGRVRDEQFF	TGTGCCAGCAGCCTCGGCGACTCAAGCGGGAGGGTCAGGGATGAGCAGTTCTTC
TRBJ2-4	few	TRBD2	TRBV2	CATLAGGAKNIQYF	TGTGCCACTCTAGCGGGAGGGGCCAAAAACATTCAGTACTTC
TRBJ2-1	.	TRBD2	TRBV2	CASSEVGGGAYNEQFF	TGTGCCAGCAGTGAAGTGGGCGGGGGGGCCTACAATGAGCAGTTCTTC
TRBJ2-7	few	TRBD1	TRBV6-5	CASSYSAGGDEQYF	TGTGCCAGCAGTTACTCGGCAGGGGGCGACGAGCAGTACTTC
TRBJ2-1	few	TRBD2	TRBV25-1	CASSNYPDSGRARKGSYNEQFF	TGTGCCAGCAGTAACTACCCCGATAGCGGGAGGGCCAGGAAGGGATCCTACAATGAGCAGTTCTTC
TRBJ2-7	many	.	TRBV10-3	CAIRGEGGRYEQYF	TGTGCCATCAGGGGTGAGGGGGGGCGCTACGAGCAGTACTTC
TRBJ1-3	few	TRBD1	TRBV7-9	CASRDGDRASGNTIYF	TGTGCCAGCAGGGATGGGGACAGGGCGTCTGGAAACACCATATATTTT
TRBJ1-6	few	.	TRBV7-9	CASSLYGENNSPLHF	TGTGCCAGCAGCTTATATGGGGAGAATAATTCACCCCTCCACTTT
TRBJ2-3	many	TRBD2	TRBV7-8	CASSLSGTSGSDTQYF	TGTGCCAGCAGCTTATCCGGGACTAGCGGGTCAGATACGCAGTATTTT
TRBJ2-1	.	TRBD2	TRBV18	CASSPHGRQLGLAFVNEQFF	TGTGCCAGCTCACCACACGGCCGGCAGCTCGGACTAGCTTTCGTCAATGAGCAGTTCTTC
TRBJ1-1	many	.	TRBV6-2/TRBV6-3	CASSLTGLSMRTEAFF	TGTGCCAGCAGCCTCACCGGGCTAAGTATGAGGACTGAAGCTTTCTTT
TRBJ1-5	.	TRBD1	TRBV27	CASSIQGATQPQHF	TGTGCCAGCAGTATACAGGGGGCAACTCAGCCCCAGCATTTT